What follows describes a single T cell receptor beta chain. What it binds is not known. immunoSEQ v3.0 was run at survey level. Roughly 35,000-50,000 T-cell genomes per sample were the sequencing target. Clones were sequenced by immunoSEQ multiplex PCR, and TCRdb holds only the in-frame ones, with some missing. The table has about 14,000 clones, approximately 86% seen once. The CDR3 contains 15 residues. Germline V gene sequence: CDR1 SGHNT, CDR2 YYREEE (reference sequence). The V end lost 3 bases, the J end lost 4 bases, and 13 bases lay between the germline ends. This specimen belongs to a study of long-term antiretroviral therapy in people with HIV. Findings and limits, study-wide: ART-treated samples gained diversity yet remained below transplant donor controls.

Sequenced material: unsorted PBMCs, taken 6.2 years after starting antiretroviral therapy. The rearrangement joins TRBV5-4 to TRBJ1-4; no reliable D call. The TCR comes from a man aged 35 to 55 with HIV. CDR3 region: CASSSQIGNNEKLFF. CDR3 DNA: TGTGCCAGCAGCTCGCAAATCGGTAATAATGAAAAACTGTTTTTT.